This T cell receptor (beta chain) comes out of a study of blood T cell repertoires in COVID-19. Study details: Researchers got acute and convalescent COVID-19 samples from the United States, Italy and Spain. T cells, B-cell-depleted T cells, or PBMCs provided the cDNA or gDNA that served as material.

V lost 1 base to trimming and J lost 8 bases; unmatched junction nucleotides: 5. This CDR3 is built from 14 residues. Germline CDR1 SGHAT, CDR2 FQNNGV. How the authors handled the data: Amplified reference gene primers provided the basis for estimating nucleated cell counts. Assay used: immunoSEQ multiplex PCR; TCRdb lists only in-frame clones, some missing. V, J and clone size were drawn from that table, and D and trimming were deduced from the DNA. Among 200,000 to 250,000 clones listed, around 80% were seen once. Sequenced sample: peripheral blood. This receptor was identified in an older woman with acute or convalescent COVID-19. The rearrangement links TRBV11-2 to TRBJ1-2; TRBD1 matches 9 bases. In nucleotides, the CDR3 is TGTGCCAGCAGCTTAGGGACAGGGGTTTGGGGCTACACCTTC. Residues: CASSLGTGVWGYTF.